The 23 T cell receptor beta chains below come from one sample, sequenced in a study of blood T cell repertoires in COVID-19. Some clones are missing from TCRdb's copy, which holds only in-frame ones; the method was immunoSEQ multiplex PCR. The data contain 150,000 to 250,000 clones, about 76% of them seen just once; the ten biggest clones take up approximately 5.9%. The sample consisted of peripheral blood. The source of these receptors is a woman aged 40 to 49 with COVID-19, enrolled during active disease.

The chain has TRBV6-4 and TRBJ1-2; D remains ambiguous. The CDR3 covers 14 residues. Trimming cost V 7 bases and J 2 bases, with 14 bases left between them. The germline CDR1 and CDR2 sequences are MRHNA and SNTAGT. In nucleotides, the CDR3 is TGTGCCAGCACCCTCCCAGGCCAGAACTATGGCTACACCTTC. Amino acid sequence: CASTLPGQNYGYTF.

The J gene is TRBJ1-3, the V gene TRBV7-9; 9 nucleotides line up with TRBD1. The CDR3 covers 16 residues. With V trimmed by 7 bases and J by 6 bases, 13 bases remained unmatched. In germline, CDR1 is SEHNR, CDR2 FQNEAQ (reference sequence). The CDR3 DNA reads TGTGCCAGCAACCTCGGACAGGGGACATATGAAAACACCATATATTTT. As protein: CASNLGQGTYENTIYF.

The rearrangement uses TRBV21-1 and TRBJ1-5. TRBV21-1 is noted as a pseudogene. This CDR3 contains 16 residues. CDR3 sequence (DNA): TGTGCCAGCAGCAGGACGGGGTGCGTGGATCAATCAGCCCCAGCATTT. It is translated as CASSRTGCVDQSAPAF.

The rearrangement joins TRBV12-3 or TRBV12-4 to TRBJ1-1; D gene unclear. The V end was cut by 3 bases, the J end by 4 bases, with 9 bases between. This CDR3 has 13 amino acids. CDR3 amino acids: CASSFSTGTEAFF. The CDR3 DNA follows: TGTGCCAGCAGTTTCTCTACCGGCACTGAAGCTTTCTTT.

The chain couples TRBV5-6 to TRBJ1-1; TRBD1 is a possible D gene (6 bases). Trimming stripped 4 bases from V and 10 bases from J, with 11 bases between. Germline CDR1 reads SGHDT; CDR2 reads YYEEEE. There are 11 residues in the CDR3. DNA of the CDR3: TGTGCCAGCAGCCGGGACATGGTAGCTTTCTTT. As protein: CASSRDMVAFF.

This clone is a singleton in its sample. The rearrangement uses TRBV14 and TRBJ2-3; 9 bases agree with TRBD2. The V and J ends lost 6 bases and 6 bases, in that order; junction bases with no gene match: 10. CDR1 and CDR2 (germline): SGHDN, FVKESK. This CDR3 comprises 15 residues. The CDR3 sequence: CASSLLAGVGDTQYF. In nucleotides, the CDR3 is TGTGCCAGCAGTCTCTTAGCGGGAGTCGGTGATACGCAGTATTTT.

This clone was observed a few times. The rearrangement uses TRBV2 and TRBJ2-1; 16 nucleotides match TRBD2. This CDR3 is built from 20 residues. V was clipped by 6 bases and J by 0 bases; unmatched bases: 11. In germline, CDR1 is SNHLY, CDR2 FYNNEI. This CDR3 reads CASRWTGTSGGAFSYNEQFF. DNA of the CDR3: TGTGCCAGCAGATGGACCGGGACTAGCGGGGGGGCTTTCTCCTACAATGAGCAGTTCTTC.

The count of this clone is one. The rearrangement links TRBV4-2 to TRBJ2-6; D is possibly TRBD2 (5 bases). The CDR3 contains 18 residues. V lost 3 bases, J lost 0 bases, and 15 bases lay in between. CDR1 is LGHNA and CDR2 is YNFKEQ in the germline V gene. In DNA form, the CDR3 reads TGTGCCAGCAGCCATGCCAGCAGAGGGTCCTCTGGGGCCAACGTCCTGACTTTC. This gives the protein CASSHASRGSSGANVLTF.

This chain links TRBV10-3 with TRBJ1-1; D possibly corresponds to TRBD1 (5 bases). The CDR3 runs 13 residues. Germline loops: CDR1 ENHRY, CDR2 SYGVKD. V lost 9 bases and J 1 base, leaving 12 bases between the germline ends. The CDR3 sequence is CAIGPGENTEAFF. DNA for the CDR3: TGTGCCATTGGACCGGGGGAGAACACTGAAGCTTTCTTT.

The gene calls are TRBV3-1 (or the pseudogene TRBV3-2) and TRBJ1-5; no definite D call. V was clipped by 9 bases and J by 5 bases, with 17 bases between them. Germline V gene data show CDR1 as LGHDT and CDR2 as YNNKEL (reference sequence). The CDR3 extends over 14 amino acids. The CDR3: CASSITSSYQPQHF. The CDR3 nucleotides read TGTGCCAGTTCTATCACCTCGTCCTATCAGCCCCAGCATTTT.

The rearrangement joins TRBV24-1 to TRBJ1-2, with 7 positions matching TRBD1. The length of the CDR3 is 13 residues. V was pared by 7 bases and J by 4 bases, with 5 bases of the junction left unmatched. CDR1 is KGHDR, CDR2 SFDVKD, per germline. Here the CDR3 reads CATSRGTAYGYTF. The CDR3 coding sequence is TGTGCCACCAGCCGAGGGACAGCCTATGGCTACACCTTC.

This chain uses TRBV19 with TRBJ1-1; possibly TRBD1 for D (6 bases). Germline V gives CDR1 LNHDA, CDR2 SQIVND (reference sequence). V lost 1 base and J 1 base, leaving 10 bases between the germline ends. This CDR3 is built from 15 residues. The CDR3 nucleotides are TGTGCCAGTAGTATAGGGACAGTCCAGAACACTGAAGCTTTCTTT. It is translated as CASSIGTVQNTEAFF.

This chain links TRBV18 with TRBJ2-1, with 10 bases that match TRBD2. Per germline, CDR1 KGHSH and CDR2 LQKENI. V lost 3 bases, J lost 5 bases, and 7 bases stayed unmatched. The CDR3 contains 16 residues. For the CDR3, the DNA is TGTGCCAGCTCACCTCCGCTAGCGGGAGAAAACAATGAGCAGTTCTTC. It codes for CASSPPLAGENNEQFF.

This clone was seen a handful of times. This chain connects TRBV5-1 to TRBJ2-1, with D perhaps matching TRBD2 (5 bases). There are 12 residues in the CDR3. Germline V lookup: CDR1 SGHRS, CDR2 YFSETQ. The germline V and J ends were trimmed by 4 bases and 7 bases, with 9 bases remaining between them. Here the CDR3 DNA reads TGCGCCAGCAGCGAGGGTGGGAATGAGCAGTTCTTC. This sequence encodes CASSEGGNEQFF.

The rearrangement joins TRBV7-7 to TRBJ2-5; 10 nucleotides agree with TRBD1. This CDR3 has 15 amino acids. Germline CDR1 is SSHAT and CDR2 is FNYEAQ (reference sequence). The V and J ends lost 4 bases and 4 bases, in that order; junction bases with no gene match: 6. The CDR3 DNA follows: TGTGCCAGCAGCTCAGGGACAGGGGAGGGAGAGACCCAGTACTTC. Translation gives CASSSGTGEGETQYF.

The V call is TRBV5-1, the J call TRBJ2-3; 8 bases map to TRBD1. Germline V gives CDR1 SGHRS, CDR2 YFSETQ. This CDR3 has 14 residues. J gave up 2 bases and V 6 bases, and 5 bases lay outside the gene matches. The CDR3 spells CASTGQGPTDTQYF. The DNA for the CDR3 is TGCGCCAGCACTGGACAGGGCCCCACAGATACGCAGTATTTT. Using reference TRBV5-1 and TRBJ2-3 for the parts outside the CDR3, the full variable domain is KAGVTQTPRYLIKTRGQQVTLSCSPISGHRSVSWYQQTPGQGLQFLFEYFSETQRNKGNFPGRFSGRQFSNSRSEMNVSTLELGDSALYLCASTGQGPTDTQYFGPGTRLTVL.

This chain connects TRBV12-3 or TRBV12-4 to TRBJ2-1; perhaps TRBD2 as D (6 bases). This CDR3 spans 13 amino acids. Trimming removed 6 bases from V and 12 bases from J, with 18 bases in between. The CDR3 coding sequence is TGTGCCAGCAGGGTGTGGGGGACTTTAGGGCAGTTCTTC. This sequence encodes CASRVWGTLGQFF.

The chain combines TRBV2 with TRBJ2-1, with 14 bases matching TRBD2. CDR3 size: 17 residues. J lost 5 bases, V lost 9 bases, and 12 bases had no gene match. The germline CDR1 and CDR2 sequences are SNHLY and FYNNEI. CDR3 region: CARGPGLAGVRDNEQFF. The CDR3 nucleotides read TGTGCCAGGGGACCGGGACTAGCGGGAGTGAGGGACAATGAGCAGTTCTTC.

J is TRBJ1-2 and V is TRBV5-5, with unresolved D. Trimming cost V 2 bases and J 1 base, with 6 bases left between them. The CDR3 has 13 amino acids. The germline V gene encodes CDR1 SGHKS and CDR2 YYEKEE (reference sequence). The CDR3 reads CASSFRLNYGYTF. The CDR3 nucleotides are TGTGCCAGCAGCTTCAGACTTAACTATGGCTACACCTTC.

J is TRBJ1-1 and V is TRBV29-1; TRBD1 aligns across 8 bases. The germline V gene has CDR1 SQVTM and CDR2 ANQGSEA. V was clipped by 7 bases and J by 4 bases; unmatched bases: 17. There are 16 residues in the CDR3. The CDR3 here is CSAGGQGQPRPTEAFF. The CDR3 DNA reads as TGCAGCGCTGGCGGACAGGGACAACCCAGGCCCACTGAAGCTTTCTTT.

The chain uses TRBV2 and TRBJ2-3; the match to TRBD2 covers 14 bases. There are 14 residues in the CDR3. Germline CDR1 is SNHLY and CDR2 is FYNNEI. With 6 bases clipped from V and 5 bases from J, the junction kept 1 base outside the gene matches. In nucleotides, the CDR3 is TGTGCCAGCAGAGGGACTAGCGGGGGAGATACGCAGTATTTT. Translation gives CASRGTSGGDTQYF.

The CDR3 nucleotides read TGTGCCAGCAAAACAGGGGGCTATTCACCCCTCCACTTT. This encodes CASKTGGYSPLHF. The chain carries TRBV27 and TRBJ1-6, with TRBD1 matching 9 bases. This CDR3 comprises 13 residues. With 7 bases clipped from V and 8 bases from J, the junction kept 3 bases outside the gene matches. Germline V gene sequence: CDR1 MNHEY, CDR2 SMNVEV (reference sequence).

The V gene is TRBV2, the J gene TRBJ1-4, with 9 bases aligning to TRBD1. CDR3 length: 16 residues. Germline V lookup: CDR1 SNHLY, CDR2 FYNNEI. V shed 5 bases and J 2 bases; nucleotides not matched to a gene: 6. CDR3 region: CASSPLQGATNEKLFF. In DNA form, the CDR3 reads TGTGCCAGCAGTCCTCTACAGGGGGCGACTAATGAAAAACTGTTTTTT. The full variable domain, completed using reference TRBV2 and TRBJ1-4, is EPEVTQTPSHQVTQMGQEVILRCVPISNHLYFYWYRQILGQKVEFLVSFYNNEISEKSEIFDDQFSVERPDGSNFTLKIRSTKLEDSAMYFCASSPLQGATNEKLFFGSGTQLSVL.